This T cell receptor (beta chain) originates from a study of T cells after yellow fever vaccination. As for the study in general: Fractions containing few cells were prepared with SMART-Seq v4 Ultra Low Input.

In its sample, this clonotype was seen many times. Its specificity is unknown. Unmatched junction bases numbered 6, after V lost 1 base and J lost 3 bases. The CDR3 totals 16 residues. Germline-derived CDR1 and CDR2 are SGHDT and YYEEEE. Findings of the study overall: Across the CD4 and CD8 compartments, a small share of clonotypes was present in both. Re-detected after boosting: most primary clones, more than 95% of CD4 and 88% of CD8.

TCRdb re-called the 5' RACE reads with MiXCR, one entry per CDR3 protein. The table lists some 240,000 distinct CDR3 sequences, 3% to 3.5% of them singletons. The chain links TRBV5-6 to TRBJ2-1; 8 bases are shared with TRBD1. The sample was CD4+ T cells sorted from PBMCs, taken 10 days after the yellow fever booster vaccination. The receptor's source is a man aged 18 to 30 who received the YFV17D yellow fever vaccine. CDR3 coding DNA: TGTGCCAGCAGCTTGCAGGGGGCCTTACTCTACAATGAGCAGTTCTTC. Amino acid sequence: CASSLQGALLYNEQFF.